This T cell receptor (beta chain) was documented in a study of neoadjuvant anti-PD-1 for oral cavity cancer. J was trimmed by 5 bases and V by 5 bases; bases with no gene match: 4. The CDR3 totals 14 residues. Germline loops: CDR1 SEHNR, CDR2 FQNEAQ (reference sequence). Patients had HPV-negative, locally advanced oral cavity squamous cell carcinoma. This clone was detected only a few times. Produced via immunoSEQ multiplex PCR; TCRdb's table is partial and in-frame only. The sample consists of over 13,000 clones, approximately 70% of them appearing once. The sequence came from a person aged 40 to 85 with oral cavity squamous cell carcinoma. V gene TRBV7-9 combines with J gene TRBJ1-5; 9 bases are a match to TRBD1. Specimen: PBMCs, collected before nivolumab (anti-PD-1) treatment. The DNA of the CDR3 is TGTGCCAGCAGCCAGGGACAGGGAGATCAGCCCCAGCATTTT. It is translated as CASSQGQGDQPQHF.